What follows is one T cell receptor (beta chain) and its context. Amplification used 60 Vbeta primers and 13 Jbeta primers. The repertoire was sequenced with immunoSEQ multiplex PCR; TCRdb's copy has only in-frame clones and lacks some. The repertoire consists of under 150,000 clones, with about four fifths occurring once and the leading ten covering approximately 4%. This record belongs to a study of cytomegalovirus exposure and HLA in healthy donors. This CDR3 contains 15 residues. J lost 7 bases, V lost 5 bases, and 14 bases had no gene match. Germline V gene sequence: CDR1 LNHDA, CDR2 SQIVND (reference sequence).

The source material was PBMCs. The clonotype was recovered from a woman aged 40 to 49 in good health and CMV-seronegative. V and J are TRBV19 and TRBJ2-7, with 7 bases lining up with TRBD1. The CDR3 sequence: CASSRGGAFSGEQYF. In DNA, the CDR3 is TGTGCCAGTAGTCGAGGGGGCGCGTTCTCGGGGGAGCAGTACTTC.